These T cell receptor beta chains were read from a single sample in a study of neurological immune-mediated disorders. TCRdb reprocessed the 5' RACE reads via MiXCR and lists one record per CDR3 protein. The table lists 40,000 to 55,000 distinct CDR3 sequences, around 3.3% of them singletons, with over 13% in the top ten. The sample comprised PBMCs. Source of these receptors: a woman in her fifties or sixties with multiple sclerosis. Each CDR3 is given with its conserved first and last residue. A D gene is named only where the DNA matches it firmly. Clone size is shown for a subset of rows, as once, few, many or a class of expanded clone.

>TRBD2|TRBV20-1|many|TRBJ2-1
CSARDSREGSYNEQFF
TGCAGTGCTAGAGATTCGCGGGAGGGTTCCTACAATGAGCAGTTCTTC
>TRBD1|TRBV6-5|many|TRBJ2-3
CASSFRGRTDTQYF
TGTGCCAGCAGTTTCAGGGGGCGCACAGATACGCAGTATTTT
>TRBD2|TRBV20-1|few|TRBJ2-5
CSGAAGGVREETQYF
TGCAGTGGGGCAGCGGGAGGTGTTCGGGAAGAGACCCAGTACTTC
>TRBD1|TRBV5-1|many|TRBJ2-5
CASSLTGGKEETQYF
TGCGCCAGCAGCCTTACAGGGGGCAAGGAAGAGACCCAGTACTTC
>TRBD2|TRBV9|many|TRBJ2-7
CASSVGLAGSYEQYF
TGTGCCAGCAGCGTTGGACTAGCGGGAAGCTACGAGCAGTACTTC
>TRBD1|TRBV6-2/TRBV6-3|many|TRBJ2-7
CASSRDRERRDEQYF
TGTGCCAGCAGTCGGGACAGGGAGAGGAGGGACGAGCAGTACTTC
>.|TRBV11-3|.|TRBJ2-1
CDSSNYSGEQFF
TGTGACAGCAGTAACTATAGTGGTGAGCAGTTCTTC
>.|TRBV27|many|TRBJ1-2
CASSSIRGLYGYTF
TGTGCCAGCAGTTCGATAAGAGGGCTCTATGGCTACACCTTC
>.|TRBV4-1|many|TRBJ1-1
CASSQDWGGEAFF
TGCGCCAGCAGCCAAGACTGGGGAGGAGAAGCTTTCTTT
>.|TRBV20-1|many|TRBJ1-6
CSASIAGRENSPLHF
TGCAGTGCTAGTATAGCCGGGAGAGAAAATTCACCCCTCCACTTT
>TRBD2|TRBV20-1|many|TRBJ2-5
CSAPGAGEETQYF
TGCAGTGCCCCTGGGGCGGGGGAAGAGACCCAGTACTTC
>.|TRBV25-1|many|TRBJ2-3
CASSEWDTDTQYF
TGTGCCAGCAGTGAATGGGACACAGATACGCAGTATTTT
>.|TRBV12-3/TRBV12-4|many|TRBJ1-5
CASSAGTVSNQPQHF
TGTGCCAGCAGCGCTGGGACGGTTAGCAATCAGCCCCAGCATTTT
>.|TRBV5-1|many|TRBJ2-1
CASSSIDSSYNEQFF
TGCGCCAGCAGCTCCATAGACTCGTCCTACAATGAGCAGTTCTTC
>.|TRBV28|many|TRBJ2-5
CASSFTRLLGEQETQYF
TGTGCCAGCAGTTTCACCCGCCTACTGGGAGAACAAGAGACCCAGTACTTC
>TRBD2|TRBV20-1|many|TRBJ2-2
CSASKAGGPGELFF
TGCAGTGCTAGTAAGGCGGGAGGGCCCGGGGAGCTGTTTTTT
>.|TRBV6-5|many|TRBJ2-7
CASSYGPGIGLSEQYF
TGTGCCAGCAGTTACGGCCCGGGAATTGGGTTGTCCGAGCAGTACTTC
>TRBD1|TRBV2|many|TRBJ1-2
CASRPDRDYGYTF
TGTGCCAGCAGACCCGACAGGGACTATGGCTACACCTTC
>.|TRBV9|many|TRBJ1-1
CASTQGPLNTEAFF
TGTGCCAGCACTCAGGGGCCCTTGAACACTGAAGCTTTCTTT
>.|TRBV5-1|.|TRBJ1-1
CASSNNSGRATEAFF
TGCGCCAGCAGCAACAATAGCGGGAGGGCTACTGAAGCTTTCTTT
>TRBD2|TRBV5-1|many|TRBJ2-1
CASSGGTSGNEQFF
TGCGCCAGCAGCGGTGGGACTAGCGGGAATGAGCAGTTCTTC
>TRBD1|TRBV6-2/TRBV6-3|many|TRBJ2-4
CASSFARTGGLAKNIQYF
TGTGCCAGCAGTTTCGCCCGCACAGGGGGCCTAGCCAAAAACATTCAGTACTTC